A few counts support the clone carrying this TCR beta chain. Its antigen is still unknown. The sample originates from a study of post-analysis software for immune sequencing data. Tagging with unique molecular identifiers was a feature of the TCR beta cDNA libraries. TCRdb ran MiXCR on the PCR reads and lists one entry per CDR3 protein. The sample yields fewer than 850,000 distinct CDR3 sequences, under 60% seen once. The CDR3 sequence is 14 residues long. The V gene lost 4 bases and the J gene lost 4 bases, with 13 bases spanning the gap. Germline loops: CDR1 SGHTA, CDR2 FQGTGA. General study points: Roughly five TRBV segments appeared more often in patients than in controls, and TRBV5-6, TRBV5-1 and TRBV20-1 were among these.

Sequencing input: blood. This receptor was identified in a girl aged 5-17 years with multiple sclerosis. The chain carries TRBV7-3 and TRBJ1-1, with a tentative D call TRBD1 (5 bases). CDR3 amino acids: CASSSTVLSTEAFF. The CDR3 bases are TGTGCCAGCAGCTCGACAGTCTTGAGCACTGAAGCTTTCTTT.